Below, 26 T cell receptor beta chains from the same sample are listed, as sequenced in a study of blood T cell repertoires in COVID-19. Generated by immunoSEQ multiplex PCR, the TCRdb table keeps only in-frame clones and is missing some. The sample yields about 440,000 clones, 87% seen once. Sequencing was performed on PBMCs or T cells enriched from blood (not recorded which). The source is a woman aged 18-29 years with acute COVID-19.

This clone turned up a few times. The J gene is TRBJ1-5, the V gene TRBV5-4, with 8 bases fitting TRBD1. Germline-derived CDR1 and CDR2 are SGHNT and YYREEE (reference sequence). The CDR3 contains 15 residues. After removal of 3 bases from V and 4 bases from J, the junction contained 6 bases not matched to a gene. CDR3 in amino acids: CASSSGQGRNQPQHF. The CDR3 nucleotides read TGTGCCAGCAGCTCCGGACAGGGAAGAAATCAGCCCCAGCATTTT.

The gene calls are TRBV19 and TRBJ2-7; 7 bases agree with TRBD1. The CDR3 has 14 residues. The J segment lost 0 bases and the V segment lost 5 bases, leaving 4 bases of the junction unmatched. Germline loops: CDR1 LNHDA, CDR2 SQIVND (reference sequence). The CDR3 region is CASSLGQYSYEQYF. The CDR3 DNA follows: TGTGCCAGTAGTTTGGGACAGTACTCCTACGAGCAGTACTTC.

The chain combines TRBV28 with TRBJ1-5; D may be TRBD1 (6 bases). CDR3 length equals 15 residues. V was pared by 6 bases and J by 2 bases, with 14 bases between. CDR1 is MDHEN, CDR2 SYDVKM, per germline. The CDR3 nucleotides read TGTGCCAGCAGCAACAGGGCTCGAGGCAATCAGCCCCAGCATTTT. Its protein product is CASSNRARGNQPQHF.

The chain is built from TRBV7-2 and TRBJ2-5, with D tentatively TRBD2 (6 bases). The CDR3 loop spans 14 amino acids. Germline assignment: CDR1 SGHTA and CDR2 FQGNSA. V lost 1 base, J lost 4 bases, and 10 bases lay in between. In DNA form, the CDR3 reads TGTGCCAGCAGCTTAGATATCGGGAGAGAGACCCAGTACTTC. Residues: CASSLDIGRETQYF.

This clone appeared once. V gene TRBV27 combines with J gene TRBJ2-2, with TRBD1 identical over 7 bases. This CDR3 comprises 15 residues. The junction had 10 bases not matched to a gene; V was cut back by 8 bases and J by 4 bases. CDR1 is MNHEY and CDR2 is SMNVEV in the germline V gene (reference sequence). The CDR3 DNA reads TGTGCCAGCGGTATCGGGACAGAACCCACCGGGGAGCTGTTTTTT. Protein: CASGIGTEPTGELFF.

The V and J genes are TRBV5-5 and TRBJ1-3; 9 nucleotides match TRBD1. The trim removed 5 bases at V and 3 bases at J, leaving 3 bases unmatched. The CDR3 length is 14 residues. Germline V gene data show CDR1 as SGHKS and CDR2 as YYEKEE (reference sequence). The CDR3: CASSAGQGGNTIYF. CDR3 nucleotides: TGTGCCAGCAGTGCGGGACAGGGTGGAAACACCATATATTTT.

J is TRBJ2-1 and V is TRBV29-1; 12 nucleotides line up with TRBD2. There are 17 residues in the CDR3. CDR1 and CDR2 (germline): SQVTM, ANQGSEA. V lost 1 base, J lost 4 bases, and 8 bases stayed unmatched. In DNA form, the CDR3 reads TGCAGCGTTGAAGCTGGGCTAGCGGGGGGGCTTTACAATGAGCAGTTCTTC. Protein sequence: CSVEAGLAGGLYNEQFF.

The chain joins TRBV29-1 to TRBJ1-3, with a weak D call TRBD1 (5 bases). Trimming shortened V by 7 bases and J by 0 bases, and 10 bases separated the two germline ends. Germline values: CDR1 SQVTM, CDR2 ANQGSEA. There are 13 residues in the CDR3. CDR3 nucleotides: TGCAGCGCAGAAGGGGCCTCTGGAAACACCATATATTTT. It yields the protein CSAEGASGNTIYF. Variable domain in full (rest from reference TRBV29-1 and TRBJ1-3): SAVISQKPSRDICQRGTSLTIQCQVDSQVTMMFWYRQQPGQSLTLIATANQGSEATYESGFVIDKFPISRPNLTFSTLTVSNMSPEDSSIYLCSAEGASGNTIYFGEGSWLTVV.

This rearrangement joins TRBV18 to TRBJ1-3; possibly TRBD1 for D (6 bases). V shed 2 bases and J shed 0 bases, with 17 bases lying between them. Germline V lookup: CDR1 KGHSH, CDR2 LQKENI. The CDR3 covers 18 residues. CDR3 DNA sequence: TGTGCCAGCTCACCAGTCAGGGGTCAAACGAGCTCTGGAAACACCATATATTTT. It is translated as CASSPVRGQTSSGNTIYF.

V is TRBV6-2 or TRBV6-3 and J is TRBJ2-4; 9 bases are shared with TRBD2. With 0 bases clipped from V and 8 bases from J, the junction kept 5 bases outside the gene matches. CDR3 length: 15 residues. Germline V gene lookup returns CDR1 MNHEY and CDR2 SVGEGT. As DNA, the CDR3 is TGTGCCAGCAGTTACTCGGCTAGCGGGACTGACATTCAGTACTTC. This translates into CASSYSASGTDIQYF.

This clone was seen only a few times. Here the CDR3 reads CASSQGAGFGNTEAFF. In DNA, the CDR3 is TGTGCCAGCAGCCAGGGGGCAGGGTTCGGGAACACTGAAGCTTTCTTT. The genes are TRBV7-9 and TRBJ1-1; TRBD1 aligns across 8 bases. CDR1 is SEHNR and CDR2 is FQNEAQ in the germline V gene (reference sequence). Losses at the gene ends were 5 bases for V and 1 base for J; bases not matched to a gene: 9. CDR3 length: 16 residues.

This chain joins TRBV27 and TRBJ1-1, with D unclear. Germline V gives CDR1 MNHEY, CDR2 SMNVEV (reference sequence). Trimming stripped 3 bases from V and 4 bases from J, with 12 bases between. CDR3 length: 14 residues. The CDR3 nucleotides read TGTGCCAGCAGTTTTCGAGGAGCGGGCACTGAAGCTTTCTTT. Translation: CASSFRGAGTEAFF.

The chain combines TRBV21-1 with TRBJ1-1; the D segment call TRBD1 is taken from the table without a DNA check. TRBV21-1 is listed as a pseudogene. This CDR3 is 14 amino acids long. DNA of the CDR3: TGTGCCAGCAGCAAAGGAGGCAGGGTTACTGAAGCTTTCTTT. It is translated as CASSKGGRVTEAFF.

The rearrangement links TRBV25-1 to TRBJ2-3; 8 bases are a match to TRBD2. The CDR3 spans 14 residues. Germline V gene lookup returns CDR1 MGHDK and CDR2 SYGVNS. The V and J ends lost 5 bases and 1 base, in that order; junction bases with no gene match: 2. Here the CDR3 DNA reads TGTGCCAGCAGTTGGCGGGAGGGCACAGATACGCAGTATTTT. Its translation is CASSWREGTDTQYF.

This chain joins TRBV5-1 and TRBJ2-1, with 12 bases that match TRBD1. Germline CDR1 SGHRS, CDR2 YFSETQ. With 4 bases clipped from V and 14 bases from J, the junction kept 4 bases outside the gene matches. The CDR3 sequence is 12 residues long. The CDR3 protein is CASSGDRGPEFF. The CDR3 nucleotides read TGCGCCAGCAGCGGGGACAGGGGGCCAGAGTTCTTC.

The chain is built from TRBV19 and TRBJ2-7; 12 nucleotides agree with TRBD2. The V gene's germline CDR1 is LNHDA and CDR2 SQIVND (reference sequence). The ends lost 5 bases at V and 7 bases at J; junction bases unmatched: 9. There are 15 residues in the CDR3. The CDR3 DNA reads TGTGCCAGTAGTCCCAGACTAGCGGGAGTTTGGGAGCAGTACTTC. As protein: CASSPRLAGVWEQYF.

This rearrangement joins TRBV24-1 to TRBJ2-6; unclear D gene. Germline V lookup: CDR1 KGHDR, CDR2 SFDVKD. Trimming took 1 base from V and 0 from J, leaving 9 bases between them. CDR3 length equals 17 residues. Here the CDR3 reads CATSDFSSSSGANVLTF. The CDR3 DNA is TGTGCCACCAGTGATTTCTCCTCGAGCTCTGGGGCCAACGTCCTGACTTTC.

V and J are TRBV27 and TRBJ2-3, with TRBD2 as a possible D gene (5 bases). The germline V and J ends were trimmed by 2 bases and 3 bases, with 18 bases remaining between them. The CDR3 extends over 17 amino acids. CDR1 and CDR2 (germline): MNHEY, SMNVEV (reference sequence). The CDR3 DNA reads TGTGCCAGCAGTTTAGCTACTAGGACTGACGGTACAGATACGCAGTATTTT. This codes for CASSLATRTDGTDTQYF.

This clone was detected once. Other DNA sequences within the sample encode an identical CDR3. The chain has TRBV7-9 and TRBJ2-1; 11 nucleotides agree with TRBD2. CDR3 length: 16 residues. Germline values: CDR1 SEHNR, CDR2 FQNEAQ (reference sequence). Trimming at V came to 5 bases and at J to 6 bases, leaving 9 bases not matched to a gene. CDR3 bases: TGTGCCAGCAGCCTGGGCGGGCTAGCGGGAGGCAATGAGCAGTTCTTC. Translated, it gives CASSLGGLAGGNEQFF. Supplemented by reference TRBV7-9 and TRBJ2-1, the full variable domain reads DTGVSQNPRHKITKRGQNVTFRCDPISEHNRLYWYRQTLGQGPEFLTYFQNEAQLEKSRLLSDRFSAERPKGSFSTLEIQRTEQGDSAMYLCASSLGGLAGGNEQFFGPGTRLTVL.

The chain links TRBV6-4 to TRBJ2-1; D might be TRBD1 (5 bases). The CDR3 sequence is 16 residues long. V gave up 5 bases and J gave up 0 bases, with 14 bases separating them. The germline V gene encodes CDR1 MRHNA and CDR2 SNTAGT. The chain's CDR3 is CASSSQGMSSYNEQFF. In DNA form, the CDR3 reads TGTGCCAGCAGTTCCCAGGGCATGAGCTCCTACAATGAGCAGTTCTTC.

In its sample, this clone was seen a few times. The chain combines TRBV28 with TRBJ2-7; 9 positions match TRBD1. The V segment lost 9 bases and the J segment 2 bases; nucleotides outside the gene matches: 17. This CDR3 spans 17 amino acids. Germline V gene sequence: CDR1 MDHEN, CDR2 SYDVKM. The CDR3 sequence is CASHPGQGRGYPYEQYF. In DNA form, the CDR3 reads TGTGCCAGTCACCCGGGACAGGGAAGGGGATACCCCTACGAGCAGTACTTC.

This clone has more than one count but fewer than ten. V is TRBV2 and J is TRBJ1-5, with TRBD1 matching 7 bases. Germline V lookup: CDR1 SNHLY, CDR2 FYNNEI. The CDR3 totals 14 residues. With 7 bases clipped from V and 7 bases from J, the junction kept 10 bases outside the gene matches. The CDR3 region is CASNKGAVTQPQHF. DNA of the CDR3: TGTGCCAGCAACAAGGGGGCGGTTACCCAGCCCCAGCATTTT.

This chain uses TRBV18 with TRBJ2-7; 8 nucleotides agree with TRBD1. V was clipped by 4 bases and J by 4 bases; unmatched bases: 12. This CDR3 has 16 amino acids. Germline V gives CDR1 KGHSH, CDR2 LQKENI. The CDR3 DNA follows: TGTGCCAGCTCACTTTTTTGGACAGGGATTCAGTACGAGCAGTACTTC. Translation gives CASSLFWTGIQYEQYF.

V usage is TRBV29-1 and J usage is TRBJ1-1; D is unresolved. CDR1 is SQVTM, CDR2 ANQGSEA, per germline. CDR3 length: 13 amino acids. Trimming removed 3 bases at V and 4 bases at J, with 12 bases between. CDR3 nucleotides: TGCAGCGTTGATACGACTCTTTCCACTGAAGCTTTCTTT. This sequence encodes CSVDTTLSTEAFF.

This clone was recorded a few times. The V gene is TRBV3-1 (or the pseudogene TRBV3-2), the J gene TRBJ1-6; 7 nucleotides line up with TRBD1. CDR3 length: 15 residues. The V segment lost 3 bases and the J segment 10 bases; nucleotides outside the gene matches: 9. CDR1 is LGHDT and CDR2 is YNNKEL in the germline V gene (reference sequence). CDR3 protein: CASSHSGTETSPLHF. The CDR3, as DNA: TGTGCCAGCAGCCACTCCGGGACAGAAACATCACCCCTCCACTTT.

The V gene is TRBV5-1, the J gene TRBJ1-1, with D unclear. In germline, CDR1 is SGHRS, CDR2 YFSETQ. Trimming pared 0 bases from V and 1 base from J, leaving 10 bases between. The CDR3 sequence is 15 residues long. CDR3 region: CASSLASRKNTEAFF. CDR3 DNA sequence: TGCGCCAGCAGCTTGGCCAGCAGGAAGAACACTGAAGCTTTCTTT.